This TCR beta chain came from a study of T and B cells in COVID-19 patients. Whole-study context: Of around 20 active-infection patients, approximately 17 carried comorbidities linked to unfavorable COVID-19 outcome. General study points: At recovery TRB diversity and richness exceeded healthy donors, after highly clonal active COVID-19 repertoires. Patients with COVID-19 reportedly showed strongly skewed T cell receptor beta variable and joining gene usage.

Comment on this clonotype: Its antigen remains unknown. It may be a read error: a sequence one base away is much more abundant.

Multiplex PCR with BIOMED2 TRB-A/B primer pools amplified TRB rearrangements. A single record per CDR3 protein comes from TCRdb applying MiXCR to the multiplex PCR reads. Among a few thousand distinct CDR3 sequences listed, around a quarter were seen once. The V and J ends lost 2 bases and 11 bases respectively, with 16 bases between them. There are 14 residues in the CDR3. Per the germline V gene, CDR1 is MNHEY and CDR2 is SVGEGT. Blood genomic DNA input for TRB amplification was about 240-550 ng. Sequenced: blood. This clonotype was sampled from a human donor with active COVID-19. V usage is TRBV6-2 or TRBV6-3 and J usage is TRBJ2-1; no clear D gene. The CDR3 nucleotides are TGTGCCAGCAGTTACCGGCCTCCCCGCGATAAGCAGTTCTTC. Translating it yields CASSYRPPRDKQFF.